This T cell receptor (beta chain) was sequenced for a study of long-term antiretroviral therapy in people with HIV. Whole-study context: The earliest samples predate the 2015 immediate-ART recommendation by about a decade.

Researchers ran immunoSEQ v3.0 at survey level. Here immunoSEQ multiplex PCR was the method, and the copy in TCRdb shows in-frame clones only, minus some. The sample holds about 24,000 clones, 81% seen once. Study outcomes and limitations: Clones that had undergone expansion before ART prevailed in the repertoire throughout all time points. Transplant donor controls retained higher diversity, though diversity increased after ART.

Germline V CDR1 and CDR2: MNHEY, SVGAGI. The V end was cut by 2 bases, the J end by 4 bases, with 14 bases between. The CDR3 length is 15 residues. In each sample, 1-10 million cryopreserved PBMC were present before DNA extraction. Comment on this clone: Its antigen is undetermined.

This sample comprised unsorted PBMCs, obtained at the start of antiretroviral therapy, before treatment. The receptor was derived from a woman between 18 and 29 years old with HIV. V gene TRBV6-5 combines with J gene TRBJ1-2; D not certain. CDR3 coding DNA: TGTGCCAGCAGTTACAGAGGGAAGAGGGTCTATGGCTACACCTTC. Its protein product is CASSYRGKRVYGYTF.